The source of this T cell receptor beta chain is a study of neurological immune-mediated disorders. Study observations and caveats: HTLV-1-associated myelopathy showed the most TCR clonal expansion; multiple sclerosis the least, below healthy controls.

This clonotype was found many times. Its target is unknown. CDR1 and CDR2 (germline): SGHAT, FQDESV (reference sequence). The V gene lost 2 bases and the J gene lost 3 bases, with 19 bases spanning the gap. The CDR3 runs 18 residues. MiXCR, applied by TCRdb to the 5' RACE reads, yields one record per CDR3 protein. The sample has approximately 90,000 distinct CDR3 sequences, 3.5% seen once. The clonotype was recovered from a woman aged 18-29 years with multiple sclerosis. The sample consisted of PBMCs. This rearrangement joins TRBV11-1 to TRBJ2-2; D may correspond to TRBD1 or TRBD2 (5 bases each). CDR3 DNA: TGTGCCAGCAGCTTATTTTTAGTCCCCGGGGACGACACCGGGGAGCTGTTTTTT. Amino acid sequence: CASSLFLVPGDDTGELFF.